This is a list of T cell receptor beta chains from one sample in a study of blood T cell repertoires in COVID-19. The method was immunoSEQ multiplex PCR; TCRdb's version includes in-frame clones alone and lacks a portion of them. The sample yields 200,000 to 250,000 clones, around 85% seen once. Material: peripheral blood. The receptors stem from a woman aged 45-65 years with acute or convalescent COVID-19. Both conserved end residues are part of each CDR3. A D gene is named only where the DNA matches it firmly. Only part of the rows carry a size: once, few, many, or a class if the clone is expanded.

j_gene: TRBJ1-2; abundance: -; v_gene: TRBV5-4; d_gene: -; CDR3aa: CASSLRGTDGYTF; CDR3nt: TGTGCCAGCAGCTTGCGGGGGACGGACGGCTACACCTTC
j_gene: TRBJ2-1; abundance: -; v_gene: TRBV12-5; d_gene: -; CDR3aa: CASGETGFRNEQFF; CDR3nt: TGTGCTAGTGGCGAGACAGGTTTTAGGAATGAGCAGTTCTTC
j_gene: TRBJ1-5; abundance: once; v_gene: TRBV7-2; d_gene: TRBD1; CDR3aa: CASSPWTGLNQPQHF; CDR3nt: TGTGCCAGCAGCCCGTGGACAGGGTTGAATCAGCCCCAGCATTTT
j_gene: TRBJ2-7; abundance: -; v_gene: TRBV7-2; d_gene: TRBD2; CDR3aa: CASSQGLAGYEQYF; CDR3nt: TGTGCCAGCAGCCAGGGGCTAGCGGGCTACGAGCAGTACTTC
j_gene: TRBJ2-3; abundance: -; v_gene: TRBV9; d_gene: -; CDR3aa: CASSPSGKLHTDTQYF; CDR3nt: TGTGCCAGCAGCCCCAGCGGTAAGCTGCACACAGATACGCAGTATTTT
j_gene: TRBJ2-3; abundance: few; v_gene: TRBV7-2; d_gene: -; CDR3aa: CASSPYNTDTQYF; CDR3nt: TGTGCCAGCAGCCCGTACAACACAGATACGCAGTATTTT
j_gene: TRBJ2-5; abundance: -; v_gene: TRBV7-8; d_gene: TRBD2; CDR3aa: CASSFVGGSETQYF; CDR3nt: TGTGCCAGCAGCTTCGTGGGAGGGTCGGAGACCCAGTACTTC
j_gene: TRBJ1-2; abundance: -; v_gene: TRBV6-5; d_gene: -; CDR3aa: CASRPRLIVYGYTF; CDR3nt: TGTGCCAGCAGACCCCGACTGATTGTCTATGGCTACACCTTC
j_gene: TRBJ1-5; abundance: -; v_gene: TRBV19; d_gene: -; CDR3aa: CASSIVGDQPQHF; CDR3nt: TGTGCCAGTAGTATAGTGGGAGATCAGCCCCAGCATTTT
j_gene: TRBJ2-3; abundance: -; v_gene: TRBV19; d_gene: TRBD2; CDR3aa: CASSGDYLDPTDTQYF; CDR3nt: TGTGCCAGTAGTGGGGACTACTTGGATCCCACAGATACGCAGTATTTT
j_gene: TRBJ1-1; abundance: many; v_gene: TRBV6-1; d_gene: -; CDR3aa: CASSDPGNQAFF; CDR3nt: TGTGCCAGCAGTGACCCAGGGAATCAAGCTTTCTTT
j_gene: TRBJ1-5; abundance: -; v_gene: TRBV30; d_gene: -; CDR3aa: CAWSAGGGNQPQHF; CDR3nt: TGTGCCTGGAGCGCCGGGGGAGGGAATCAGCCCCAGCATTTT
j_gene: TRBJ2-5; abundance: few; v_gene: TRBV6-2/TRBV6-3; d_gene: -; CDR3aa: CASSYQGPETQYF; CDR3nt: TGTGCCAGCAGTTATCAGGGGCCGGAGACCCAGTACTTC
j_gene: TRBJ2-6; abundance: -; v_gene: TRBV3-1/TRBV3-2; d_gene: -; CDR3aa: CASSQQGHGWGTSGANVLTF; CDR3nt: TGTGCCAGCAGCCAACAAGGACACGGCTGGGGCACCTCTGGGGCCAACGTCCTGACTTTC
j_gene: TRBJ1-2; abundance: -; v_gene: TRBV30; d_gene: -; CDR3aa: CAWSREIANYGYTF; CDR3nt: TGTGCCTGGAGTCGTGAGATCGCCAACTATGGCTACACCTTC
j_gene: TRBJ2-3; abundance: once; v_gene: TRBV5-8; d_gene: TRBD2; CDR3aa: CASTPTGAGGRRKQYF; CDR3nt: TGTGCCAGCACCCCGACTGGAGCGGGGGGCAGGAGGAAGCAGTATTTT
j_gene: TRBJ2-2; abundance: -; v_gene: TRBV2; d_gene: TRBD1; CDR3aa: CASILDRAAGELFF; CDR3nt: TGTGCCAGCATTCTGGACAGGGCGGCCGGGGAGCTGTTTTTT
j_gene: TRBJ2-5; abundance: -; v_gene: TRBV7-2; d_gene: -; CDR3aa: CASSLEGLIARETQYF; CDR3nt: TGTGCCAGCAGCTTAGAGGGGTTGATAGCCCGAGAGACCCAGTACTTC
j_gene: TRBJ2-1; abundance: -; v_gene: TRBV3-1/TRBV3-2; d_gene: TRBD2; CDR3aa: CASSRGLAGEQFF; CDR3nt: TGTGCCAGCAGCCGAGGACTAGCTGGTGAGCAGTTCTTC
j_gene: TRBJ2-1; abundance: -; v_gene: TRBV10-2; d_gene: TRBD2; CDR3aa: CASSSRLAGDGNEQFF; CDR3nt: TGCGCCAGCAGTTCCCGACTAGCGGGAGACGGGAATGAGCAGTTCTTC